These 29 T cell receptor beta chains originate from one sample sequenced in a study of PD-L1 blockade in urothelial cancer. As to time point: pretreatment peripheral blood. This table comes from immunoSEQ multiplex PCR, and its TCRdb copy is limited to in-frame clones, with some not included. This sample carries about 88,000 clones, around 90% of them seen once, and the ten largest clones take 0.97%. This material consisted of PBMCs, taken around atezolizumab (anti-PD-L1) treatment. The source is a woman aged 80 or over with urothelial cancer.

This chain uses TRBV28 with TRBJ2-7, with 9 bases fitting TRBD1. Germline CDR1 reads MDHEN; CDR2 reads SYDVKM. This CDR3 is built from 15 residues. V lost 6 bases, J lost 5 bases, and 11 bases stayed unmatched. CDR3 in DNA: TGTGCCAGCAGATCTACAGGGGGCAGGGGGGACGAGCAGTACTTC. Protein product: CASRSTGGRGDEQYF. The entire variable domain, with the rest obtained from reference TRBV28 and TRBJ2-7, is as follows: DVKVTQSSRYLVKRTGEKVFLECVQDMDHENMFWYRQDPGLGLRLIYFSYDVKMKEKGDIPEGYSVSREKKERFSLILESASTNQTSMYLCASRSTGGRGDEQYFGPGTRLTVT.

V and J are TRBV7-8 and TRBJ2-7, with 9 bases lining up with TRBD2. Germline CDR1 SGHVS, CDR2 FQNEAQ. CDR3 length: 16 amino acids. V was clipped by 1 base and J by 5 bases; unmatched bases: 9. CDR3 region: CASSLDLAGGRNEQYF. The CDR3 DNA reads TGTGCCAGCAGCTTAGATCTGGCGGGAGGGAGGAACGAGCAGTACTTC.

The chain couples TRBV2 to TRBJ2-1; D is uncertain. CDR1 and CDR2 (germline): SNHLY, FYNNEI. V gave up 7 bases and J gave up 6 bases, with 16 bases separating them. This CDR3 comprises 14 residues. The CDR3 is CASIRDLSSNEQFF. CDR3 in DNA: TGTGCCAGCATAAGAGACTTGAGTTCCAATGAGCAGTTCTTC.

The chain is built from TRBV19 and TRBJ1-1; TRBD1 is a possible D gene (6 bases). The CDR3 consists of 16 residues. V dropped 11 bases and J dropped 3 bases, with 25 bases sitting between them. Germline V lookup: CDR1 LNHDA, CDR2 SQIVND (reference sequence). DNA for the CDR3: TGTGCCCCACAGGGATTTACTTTAACCTGGCACACTGAAGCTTTCTTT. This gives the protein CAPQGFTLTWHTEAFF.

This chain links TRBV20-1 with TRBJ1-1; D ambiguous. CDR1 is DFQATT and CDR2 is SNEGSKA in the germline V gene (reference sequence). This CDR3 region has 10 residues. V was cut by 8 bases and J by 7 bases, with 11 bases left in between. CDR3 nucleotide sequence: TGCAGTATCCGGGAGGATGAAGCTTTCTTT. Protein: CSIREDEAFF.

J is TRBJ1-1 and V is TRBV7-8; 11 nucleotides align to TRBD1. CDR3 length: 17 residues. V lost 5 bases and J lost 5; bases outside the gene matches: 13. Germline CDR1 is SGHVS and CDR2 is FQNEAQ. For the CDR3, the DNA is TGTGCCAGCAGCCTTTGGGGGACCGGGGACAGGGGGACTGAAGCTTTCTTT. Translated: CASSLWGTGDRGTEAFF.

The J gene is TRBJ2-2, the V gene TRBV6-1; 7 bases align to TRBD1. This CDR3 has 17 residues. V was clipped by 4 bases and J by 2 bases; unmatched bases: 10. Germline CDR1 and CDR2: MNHNS and SASEGT. The CDR3 sequence is CASSVSRDSLNTGELFF. The CDR3 nucleotides read TGTGCCAGCAGTGTATCAAGGGACAGCCTTAACACCGGGGAGCTGTTTTTT.

The chain links TRBV28 to TRBJ2-4; TRBD1 might be the D (6 bases). Trimming removed 6 bases at V and 16 bases at J, with 16 bases between. Germline CDR1 reads MDHEN; CDR2 reads SYDVKM. The CDR3 totals 11 residues. The CDR3 loop is CASSRTGKTYF. The DNA for the CDR3 is TGTGCCAGCAGCCGAACAGGGAAGACTTACTTC.

This clone was detected only once. The chain recombines TRBV27 with TRBJ2-6; D perhaps matches TRBD2 (7 bases). The CDR3 runs to 17 residues. Germline V gene data show CDR1 as MNHEY and CDR2 as SMNVEV (reference sequence). Between the trimmed V and J ends, which lost 3 bases and 3 bases, there was a span of 15 bases. This CDR3 is CASSFGRGAHGANVLTF. The CDR3 nucleotides are TGTGCCAGCAGTTTCGGTCGGGGGGCGCATGGGGCCAACGTCCTGACTTTC.

The chain couples TRBV11-2 to TRBJ2-3; D call uncertain. CDR1 SGHAT and CDR2 FQNNGV come from the germline V gene. CDR3 length: 11 amino acids. Trimming stripped 5 bases from V and 2 bases from J, with 2 bases between. The CDR3 DNA reads TGTGCCAGCAGCCTCACAGATACGCAGTATTTT. Translation gives CASSLTDTQYF.

The chain links TRBV6-5 to TRBJ2-7; TRBD2 matches at 14 bases. This CDR3 comprises 16 residues. After removal of 0 bases from V and 7 bases from J, the junction contained 5 bases not matched to a gene. CDR1 MNHEY and CDR2 SVGAGI come from the germline V gene. The CDR3 loop reads CASSYSGLAGGKEQYF. DNA for the CDR3: TGTGCCAGCAGTTACTCCGGACTAGCGGGGGGTAAAGAGCAGTACTTC.

CDR3 nucleotide sequence: TGCAGCGCCCTGGGAGCTACCTACGAGCAGTACTTC. It yields the protein CSALGATYEQYF. This sequence joins TRBV29-1 and TRBJ2-7, with a possible D match to TRBD2 (5 bases). V was shortened by 7 bases and J by 2 bases, with 12 bases between the two germline ends. Germline V gene sequence: CDR1 SQVTM, CDR2 ANQGSEA. The CDR3 length is 12 residues.

The chain uses TRBV9 and TRBJ2-2; TRBD1 is a possible D gene (6 bases). V was trimmed by 0 bases and J by 5 bases, leaving 11 bases between them. Germline lookup yields CDR1 SGDLS and CDR2 YYNGEE. The CDR3 runs 15 residues. CDR3 coding DNA: TGTGCCAGCAGCGTAGTGACAGGCAATACCGGGGAGCTGTTTTTT. Amino acid sequence: CASSVVTGNTGELFF.

The J gene is TRBJ1-1, the V gene TRBV6-1, with D possibly TRBD1 on 6 matching bases. Trimming left V 8 bases short and J 10 bases short, with 17 bases between. This CDR3 region has 12 residues. Germline V gives CDR1 MNHNS, CDR2 SASEGT. This CDR3 reads CASPSRGLLAFF. The CDR3 DNA sequence: TGTGCCAGCCCTAGCAGGGGCCTGTTAGCTTTCTTT.

V gene TRBV18 combines with J gene TRBJ2-3, with D tentatively TRBD2 (6 bases). This CDR3 contains 13 residues. CDR1 and CDR2 (germline): KGHSH, LQKENI. V lost 5 bases and J lost 7, with 13 bases in between. CDR3 loop: CASSSGSGYTQYF. The CDR3 DNA sequence: TGTGCCAGCTCAAGCGGGTCCGGGTATACGCAGTATTTT.

The rearrangement joins TRBV10-3 to TRBJ1-2; possible D gene TRBD1, 6 bases. From germline, CDR1 is ENHRY and CDR2 SYGVKD. The CDR3 has 13 residues. V was clipped by 10 bases and J by 7 bases, with 19 bases between them. The CDR3 reads CANGRGGKGGYTF. The DNA of the CDR3 is TGTGCCAACGGTCGGGGGGGCAAGGGTGGCTACACCTTC.

The V and J genes are TRBV19 and TRBJ1-1, with a weak D call TRBD1 (6 bases). V lost 8 bases and J lost 5, with 21 bases in between. CDR1 and CDR2 from the germline V gene are LNHDA and SQIVND (reference sequence). The CDR3 totals 15 residues. CDR3 nucleotide sequence: TGTGCCAGTCACCCCTCGACAGGTCGGCGGACTGAAGCTTTCTTT. It yields the protein CASHPSTGRRTEAFF.

The table lists this clone with a count of one. This rearrangement joins TRBV28 to TRBJ1-2; 7 nucleotides match TRBD1. CDR1 is MDHEN and CDR2 is SYDVKM in the germline V gene. This CDR3 comprises 15 residues. V shed 6 bases and J 5 bases; nucleotides not matched to a gene: 12. The CDR3 nucleotides read TGTGCCAGCAGGCCGACAGGGCGAGATGGATATGGCTACACCTTC. Its protein is CASRPTGRDGYGYTF.

A single count supports this clone. The chain uses TRBV19 and TRBJ1-1; 9 bases line up with TRBD1. From germline, CDR1 is LNHDA and CDR2 SQIVND (reference sequence). With V trimmed by 1 base and J by 1 base, 16 bases remained unmatched. CDR3 length: 20 residues. For the CDR3, the DNA is TGTGCCAGTAGTATAGCGCTTAATCTTGCCGGGACAGGGAGGAACACTGAAGCTTTCTTT. Residues: CASSIALNLAGTGRNTEAFF.

The chain carries TRBV29-1 and TRBJ2-1; D is unresolved. CDR1 and CDR2 from the germline V gene are SQVTM and ANQGSEA. The CDR3 extends over 15 amino acids. Deletions cut 7 bases from V and 9 bases from J, with 25 bases between. CDR3 amino acids: CSAYDQTSIHGEQFF. DNA of the CDR3: TGCAGCGCCTATGATCAGACAAGTATCCACGGTGAGCAGTTCTTC.

The genes are TRBV19 and TRBJ1-2; 9 bases align to TRBD1. Germline V CDR1 and CDR2: LNHDA, SQIVND (reference sequence). V shed 6 bases and J 4 bases; nucleotides not matched to a gene: 9. The CDR3 has 15 residues. As DNA, the CDR3 is TGTGCCAGTAGCCCCGAACAGGGGGCGCGCTATGGCTACACCTTC. Encoded protein: CASSPEQGARYGYTF.

The chain carries TRBV7-3 and TRBJ1-4; TRBD1 aligns across 7 bases. This CDR3 spans 15 amino acids. V trimming: 1 base; J trimming: 3 bases; junction bases outside the gene matches: 2. Looked up from germline, CDR1 is SGHTA and CDR2 is FQGTGA. The CDR3 nucleotides are TGTGCCAGCAGCTTAAAGGGACAGCCTAATGAAAAACTGTTTTTT. Translated: CASSLKGQPNEKLFF. Using reference TRBV7-3 and TRBJ1-4 for the parts outside the CDR3, the full variable domain is GAGVSQTPSNKVTEKGKYVELRCDPISGHTALYWYRQSLGQGPEFLIYFQGTGAADDSGLPNDRFFAVRPEGSVSTLKIQRTERGDSAVYLCASSLKGQPNEKLFFGSGTQLSVL.

The chain links TRBV4-1 to TRBJ2-7; D perhaps matches TRBD1 (6 bases). The V gene's germline CDR1 is MGHRA and CDR2 YSYEKL. The V end was cut by 0 bases, the J end by 0 bases, with 9 bases between. The CDR3 covers 15 residues. In nucleotides, the CDR3 is TGCGCCAGCAGCCAAGATTTGACAGGCTCCTACGAGCAGTACTTC. It yields the protein CASSQDLTGSYEQYF.

The V call is TRBV6-5, the J call TRBJ1-1; D is perhaps TRBD1 (6 bases). The ends were cut back, 2 bases at V and 3 bases at J, with 7 bases in the middle. This CDR3 comprises 13 residues. CDR1 is MNHEY and CDR2 is SVGAGI in the germline V gene. CDR3 coding DNA: TGTGCCAGCAGTTACAACAGGGACACTGAAGCTTTCTTT. Its translation: CASSYNRDTEAFF.

The chain recombines TRBV28 with TRBJ2-7; TRBD1 matches at 9 bases. CDR3 length: 16 residues. The germline CDR1 and CDR2 sequences are MDHEN and SYDVKM. With V trimmed by 6 bases and J by 0 bases, 9 bases remained unmatched. CDR3 sequence reads: CASSLLQGANSYEQYF. As DNA, the CDR3 is TGTGCCAGCAGCCTCCTACAGGGGGCTAACTCCTACGAGCAGTACTTC. Supplemented by reference TRBV28 and TRBJ2-7, the full variable domain reads DVKVTQSSRYLVKRTGEKVFLECVQDMDHENMFWYRQDPGLGLRLIYFSYDVKMKEKGDIPEGYSVSREKKERFSLILESASTNQTSMYLCASSLLQGANSYEQYFGPGTRLTVT.

The chain employs TRBV4-2 and TRBJ1-2, with unresolved D. Between the trimmed V and J ends, which lost 0 bases and 2 bases, there was a span of 7 bases. This CDR3 comprises 14 residues. In germline, CDR1 is LGHNA, CDR2 YNFKEQ. Here the CDR3 DNA reads TGTGCCAGCAGCCAAGAACGGGAAAACTATGGCTACACCTTC. Translating gives CASSQERENYGYTF.

The chain has TRBV5-6 and TRBJ2-1; 8 nucleotides match TRBD2. With V trimmed by 4 bases and J by 0 bases, 12 bases remained unmatched. The V gene's germline CDR1 is SGHDT and CDR2 YYEEEE. The CDR3 is 18 residues long. CDR3 sequence reads: CASSPRMREASSYNEQFF. The CDR3 DNA follows: TGTGCCAGCAGCCCGAGGATGCGGGAGGCAAGCTCCTACAATGAGCAGTTCTTC. Full variable domain (remainder filled in from reference TRBV5-6 and TRBJ2-1): DAGVTQSPTHLIKTRGQQVTLRCSPKSGHDTVSWYQQALGQGPQFIFQYYEEEERQRGNFPDRFSGHQFPNYSSELNVNALLLGDSALYLCASSPRMREASSYNEQFFGPGTRLTVL.

The count of this clone is one. The chain is built from TRBV2 and TRBJ1-4; D might be TRBD1 (5 bases). The CDR3 is made up of 15 amino acids. Germline CDR1 and CDR2: SNHLY and FYNNEI. V shed 5 bases and J shed 3 bases, with 13 bases lying between them. CDR3 bases: TGTGCCAGCAGTCCCTCAGGGTGGTCTAATGAAAAACTGTTTTTT. Translating it yields CASSPSGWSNEKLFF.

The chain carries TRBV19 and TRBJ2-1, with TRBD2 matching over 9 bases. V was clipped by 7 bases and J by 4 bases; unmatched bases: 8. Germline V CDR1 and CDR2: LNHDA, SQIVND (reference sequence). The CDR3 extends over 15 amino acids. CDR3 loop: CASTPGSGRYNEQFF. The DNA for the CDR3 is TGTGCCAGTACCCCGGGGAGCGGGAGGTACAATGAGCAGTTCTTC.